This T cell receptor (beta chain) was retrieved from a study of human T cells and chemical hapten exposure. Study details: For sensitization, 2% DPC was applied to a roughly 2 cm by roughly 2 cm patch of upper inner arm skin.

The V and J ends lost 3 bases and 5 bases respectively, with 14 bases between them. CDR3 size: 14 residues. In germline, CDR1 is SGHRS, CDR2 YFSETQ. As for time point: patch test 3, about 24 weeks after DPC sensitization. Treatment defined: therapeutic diphenylcyclopropenone sensitization with weekly scalp DPC. Separate cDNA molecules received unique molecular identifiers, which the library attached to them. TCRdb reprocessed the RACE reads with MiXCR, giving one entry per CDR3 protein. The sample lists 55,000 to 80,000 distinct CDR3 sequences; roughly 11% were seen once. Broader study findings: There was a positive correlation between PT1 expanded TCR counts and patch test score.

In this sample, this clonotype turned up many times. Its specificity is unknown. Sample: whole blood, taken in connection with sensitization to the hapten diphenylcyclopropenone (DPC). The receptor was derived from a woman aged 25 to 39 with alopecia areata. Some clones in this sample may be carry-over from other donors' samples. V gene TRBV5-1 combines with J gene TRBJ1-1, with D possibly being TRBD1 (5 bases). The CDR3 DNA follows: TGCGCCAGCAGCTCATTAAGTGGGGGGACTGAAGCTTTCTTT. Translation gives CASSSLSGGTEAFF. Full variable domain (remainder filled in from reference TRBV5-1 and TRBJ1-1): KAGVTQTPRYLIKTRGQQVTLSCSPISGHRSVSWYQQTPGQGLQFLFEYFSETQRNKGNFPGRFSGRQFSNSRSEMNVSTLELGDSALYLCASSSLSGGTEAFFGQGTRLTVV.